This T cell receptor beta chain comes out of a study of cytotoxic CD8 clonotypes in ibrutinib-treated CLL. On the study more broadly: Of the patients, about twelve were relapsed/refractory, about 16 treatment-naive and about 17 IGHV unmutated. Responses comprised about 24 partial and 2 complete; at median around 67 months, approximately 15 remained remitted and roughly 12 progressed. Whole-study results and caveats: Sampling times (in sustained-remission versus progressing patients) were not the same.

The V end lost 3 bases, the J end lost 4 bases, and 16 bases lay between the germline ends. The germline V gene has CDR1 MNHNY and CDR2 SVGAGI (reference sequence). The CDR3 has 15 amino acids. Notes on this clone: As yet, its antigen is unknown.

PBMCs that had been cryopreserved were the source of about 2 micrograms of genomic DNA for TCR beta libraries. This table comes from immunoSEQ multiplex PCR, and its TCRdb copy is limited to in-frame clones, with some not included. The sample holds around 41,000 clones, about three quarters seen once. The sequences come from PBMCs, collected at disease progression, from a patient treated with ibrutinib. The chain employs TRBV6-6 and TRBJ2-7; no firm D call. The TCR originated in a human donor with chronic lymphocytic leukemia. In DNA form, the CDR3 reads TGTGCCAGCAGTTATTCGGATAGGGTAGGGTACGAGCAGTACTTC. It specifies CASSYSDRVGYEQYF.